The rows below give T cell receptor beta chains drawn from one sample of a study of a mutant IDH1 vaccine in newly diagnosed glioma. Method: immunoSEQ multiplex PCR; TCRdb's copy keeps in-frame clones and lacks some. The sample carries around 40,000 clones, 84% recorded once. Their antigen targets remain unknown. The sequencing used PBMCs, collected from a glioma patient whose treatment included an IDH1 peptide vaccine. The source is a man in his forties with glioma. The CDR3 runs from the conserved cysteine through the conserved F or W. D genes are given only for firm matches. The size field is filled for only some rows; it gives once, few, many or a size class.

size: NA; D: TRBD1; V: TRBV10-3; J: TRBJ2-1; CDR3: CALATGQGTYNEQFF; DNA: TGTGCCCTAGCAACAGGACAGGGGACCTACAATGAGCAGTTCTTC
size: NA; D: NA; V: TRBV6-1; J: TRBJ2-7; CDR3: CASSDRSVYEQYF; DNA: TGTGCCAGCAGTGATAGGAGCGTCTACGAGCAGTACTTC
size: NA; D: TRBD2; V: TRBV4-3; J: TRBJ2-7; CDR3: CASSQKGRVEEQYF; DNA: TGCGCCAGCAGCCAGAAAGGGAGGGTAGAGGAGCAGTACTTC
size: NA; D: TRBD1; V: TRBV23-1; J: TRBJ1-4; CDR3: CASLRQGRSEKLFF; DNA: TGCGCCAGCCTTAGACAGGGCCGAAGTGAAAAACTGTTTTTT
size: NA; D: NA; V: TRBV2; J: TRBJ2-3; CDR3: CASSDEGRDTDTQYF; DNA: TGTGCCAGCAGTGATGAGGGTAGGGACACAGATACGCAGTATTTT
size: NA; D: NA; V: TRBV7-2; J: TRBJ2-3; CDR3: CASSFFLETQYF; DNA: TGTGCCAGCAGCTTCTTTTTGGAGACGCAGTATTTT
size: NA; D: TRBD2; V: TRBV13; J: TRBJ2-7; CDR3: CASSFALGLAGPLRYEQYF; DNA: TGTGCCAGCAGCTTCGCGTTGGGACTAGCGGGACCCCTCCGTTACGAGCAGTACTTC
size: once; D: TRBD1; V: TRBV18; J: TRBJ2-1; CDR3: CASSQAGTVQFF; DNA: TGTGCCAGCTCGCAGGCTGGGACAGTGCAGTTCTTC
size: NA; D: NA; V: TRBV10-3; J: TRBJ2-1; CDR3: CAISVGNEQFF; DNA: TGTGCCATCAGTGTCGGCAATGAGCAGTTCTTC
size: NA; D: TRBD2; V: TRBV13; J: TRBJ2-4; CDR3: CASSPSLAGVPIQYF; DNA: TGTGCCAGCAGCCCCTCACTAGCGGGAGTCCCAATTCAGTACTTC
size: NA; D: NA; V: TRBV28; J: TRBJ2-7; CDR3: CASSPRTGSSYEQYF; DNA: TGTGCCAGCAGCCCCAGGACGGGGAGCTCCTACGAGCAGTACTTC
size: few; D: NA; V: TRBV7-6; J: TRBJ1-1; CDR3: CASSLAPDPGEEAFF; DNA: TGTGCCAGCAGCTTAGCCCCCGACCCTGGGGAAGAAGCTTTCTTT
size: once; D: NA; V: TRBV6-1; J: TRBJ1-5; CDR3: CASSEQMNQPQHF; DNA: TGTGCCAGCAGTGAACAGATGAATCAGCCCCAGCATTTT
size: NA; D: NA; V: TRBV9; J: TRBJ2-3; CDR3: CASSFSPSTDTQYF; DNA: TGTGCCAGCAGCTTCAGTCCTAGCACAGATACGCAGTATTTT
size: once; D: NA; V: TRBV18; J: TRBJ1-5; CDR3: CASSPGSNQPQHF; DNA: TGTGCCAGCTCACCAGGGAGCAATCAGCCCCAGCATTTT
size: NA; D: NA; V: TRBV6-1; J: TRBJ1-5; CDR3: CASSGSSYSNQPQHF; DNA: TGTGCCAGCAGTGGATCCAGCTATAGCAATCAGCCCCAGCATTTT
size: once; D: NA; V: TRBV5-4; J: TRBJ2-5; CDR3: CASSFDFQETQYF; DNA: TGTGCCAGCAGCTTTGACTTCCAAGAGACCCAGTACTTC
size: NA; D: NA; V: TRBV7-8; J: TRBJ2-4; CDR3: CASSLLGETQNIQYF; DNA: TGTGCCAGCAGCTTGCTTGGGGAGACCCAAAACATTCAGTACTTC